These T cell receptor beta chains were read from a single sample in a study of blood T cell repertoires in COVID-19. Sequencing used immunoSEQ multiplex PCR; TCRdb keeps in-frame clones, though not all of them. The sample includes roughly 40,000 clones, around 90% of them seen just once. Sequencing was performed on peripheral blood. Receptor source: a man aged 45-65 years with COVID-19, enrolled during active disease. Each CDR3 is given with its conserved first and last residue. A D gene is named only where the DNA matches it firmly. Expanded clones are given a class, and other clones once, few, many or no size at all.

size: NA; J: TRBJ2-7; D: NA; V: TRBV28; CDR3: CASRPSGTSTLEQYF; DNA: TGTGCCAGCAGGCCCTCCGGGACTTCCACCTTGGAGCAGTACTTC
size: NA; J: TRBJ2-2; D: TRBD2; V: TRBV28; CDR3: CASSIPGLAVGELFF; DNA: TGTGCCAGCAGTATCCCGGGACTAGCGGTCGGGGAGCTGTTTTTT
size: once; J: TRBJ2-5; D: NA; V: TRBV5-1; CDR3: CASSLLPGESQYF; DNA: TGCGCCAGCAGCTTGTTGCCAGGGGAGAGCCAGTACTTC
size: NA; J: TRBJ2-1; D: TRBD2; V: TRBV29-1; CDR3: CSVEGVQREPVEQFF; DNA: TGCAGCGTTGAAGGAGTCCAGCGGGAGCCGGTTGAGCAGTTCTTC
size: NA; J: TRBJ2-1; D: TRBD2; V: TRBV6-1; CDR3: CASSEGTSGRSIYNEQFF; DNA: TGTGCCAGCAGTGAAGGGACTAGCGGGAGGTCCATCTACAATGAGCAGTTCTTC
size: few; J: TRBJ2-4; D: TRBD2; V: TRBV5-1; CDR3: CASSLGRERTKNIQYF; DNA: TGCGCCAGCAGCTTGGGGCGGGAGAGGACCAAAAACATTCAGTACTTC
size: NA; J: TRBJ1-6; D: TRBD1; V: TRBV4-3; CDR3: CASSQGTGAHNSPLHF; DNA: TGCGCCAGCAGCCAGGGGACAGGGGCCCATAATTCACCCCTCCACTTT
size: NA; J: TRBJ1-4; D: NA; V: TRBV15; CDR3: CATSRAFNEKLFF; DNA: TGTGCCACCAGCAGGGCCTTTAATGAAAAACTGTTTTTT
size: NA; J: TRBJ1-2; D: NA; V: TRBV27; CDR3: CASSLSNQEGSGYTF; DNA: TGTGCCAGCAGTTTATCGAACCAGGAGGGCTCTGGCTACACCTTC
size: NA; J: TRBJ2-5; D: TRBD2; V: TRBV5-1; CDR3: CASSLGLAGSGKTQYF; DNA: TGCGCCAGCAGCCTCGGACTAGCGGGGTCAGGGAAGACCCAGTACTTC
size: once; J: TRBJ2-2; D: TRBD2; V: TRBV27; CDR3: CASSFSAGRFDRLPNTGELFF; DNA: TGTGCCAGCAGTTTCTCCGCCGGGAGGTTCGACCGGTTACCGAACACCGGGGAGCTGTTTTTT
size: NA; J: TRBJ1-1; D: TRBD1; V: TRBV3-1/TRBV3-2; CDR3: CASSQVDRGNTEAFF; DNA: TGTGCCAGCAGCCAAGTTGACAGGGGGAACACTGAAGCTTTCTTT
size: NA; J: TRBJ2-1; D: TRBD2; V: TRBV7-6; CDR3: CASSLWDAGGNEQFF; DNA: TGTGCCAGCAGCTTATGGGACGCGGGGGGTAATGAGCAGTTCTTC
size: once; J: TRBJ2-7; D: NA; V: TRBV18; CDR3: CASSPLSSGSESYEQYF; DNA: TGTGCCAGCTCACCACTTAGCTCGGGGAGTGAGTCCTACGAGCAGTACTTC
size: NA; J: TRBJ1-2; D: NA; V: TRBV19; CDR3: CASILRGGDNYGYTF; DNA: TGTGCCAGTATCTTACGGGGAGGGGACAACTATGGCTACACCTTC
size: once; J: TRBJ1-3; D: TRBD1; V: TRBV19; CDR3: CASSRGQPSGNTIYF; DNA: TGTGCCAGTAGCCGGGGACAGCCATCTGGAAACACCATATATTTT
size: NA; J: TRBJ1-4; D: TRBD1; V: TRBV5-1; CDR3: CASSSRGRSEKLFF; DNA: TGCGCCAGCAGCTCCAGGGGGCGGAGTGAAAAACTGTTTTTT
size: once; J: TRBJ1-1; D: NA; V: TRBV10-3; CDR3: CASAGQVNTEAFF; DNA: TGTGCCAGCGCCGGCCAGGTGAACACTGAAGCTTTCTTT
size: NA; J: TRBJ2-7; D: TRBD1; V: TRBV19; CDR3: CASSDRGRLEQYF; DNA: TGTGCCAGTTCGGACAGGGGGCGGCTCGAGCAGTACTTC
size: NA; J: TRBJ2-7; D: NA; V: TRBV3-1/TRBV3-2; CDR3: CASSHPLSTNPYEQYF; DNA: TGTGCCAGCAGCCATCCCCTCTCTACTAATCCCTACGAGCAGTACTTC